This T cell receptor beta chain is drawn from a study of Graves' ophthalmopathy and Graves' hyperthyroidism (dated by TCRdb to 2016 to 2018). Background on the whole study: A patient counted as having stable hyperthyroidism if there was no progression to ophthalmopathy within 18 months of follow-up. The study used signatures of the TCR beta repertoire to tell Graves' ophthalmopathy apart from Graves' hyperthyroidism and to predict which patients would progress to ophthalmopathy. In total, some 140 blood samples were TCR-sequenced: around 42 ophthalmopathy, approximately 80 hyperthyroidism and some 17 hyperthyroidism-to-ophthalmopathy patients. Following sample collection, hyperthyroidism patients were given methimazole at a starting dose of 30 mg daily, and ophthalmopathy patients were given high-dose intravenous methylprednisolone. In about six hyperthyroidism patients, the T-cell repertoires found in thyroid tissue were compared with those found in blood. An independent validation cohort was composed of around 19 hyperthyroidism patients and around 15 patients who later progressed from hyperthyroidism to ophthalmopathy. To explore V-J signatures that separate ophthalmopathy from hyperthyroidism, a discovery set of 95 to 100 patients was enrolled, consisting of 43 with ophthalmopathy and around 60 with stable hyperthyroidism.

For repertoire sequencing, TCR beta CDR3 regions were amplified from RNA transcripts. HTBI primers and the Qiagen OneStep RT-PCR kit were used in a first-round RT-PCR, which was followed by a second-round multiplex PCR, size selection and purification. Libraries were sequenced paired-end with 100 bp reads on an Illumina HiSeq2000. The original methods were these. Reads were processed with SOAPnuke, discarding reads with adapters, uncalled bases, mean Phred below 15, or no exact constant-primer or identifier match. COPE v1.2.5 was used to merge the high-quality paired reads. Unique nucleotide sequences were defined as clonotypes and aligned to IMGT TRB V, D and J references using MiTCR v1.1. Analysis was restricted to V-J combinations with a frequency above 0.0001, which covered about 99% of repertoires. For each V-J combination, a TCR clonal expansion and chaos score was defined as F50 clonal expansion divided by the chaos observed in the TCRdist matrix. Welch's t-statistics and random forest were used to reduce the features to about a dozen V-J combinations, which were then used as input to a naive Bayes classifier. The Morisita-Horn index was used to measure how similar the thyroid and blood repertoires were. TCRdb reworked the public reads: Q25 trimming with fastp, MiXCR clone assembly, productive beta chains retained. All rows with the same CDR3 protein become a single entry with the most common DNA and genes. The V and J calls follow TCRdb's processing rather than the paper's. The sample includes roughly 1.1 million distinct CDR3 sequences, with less than 45% observed a single time. Of the sample, around 10% falls within the top ten clones.

From its cysteine to its phenylalanine, the CDR3 spans 15 amino acids. Of the read, only the CDR3 DNA is kept; its 45 bases are in frame from base 1. V is pared back by 0 bases and J by 3 bases, with 14 bases lying between the germline termini. Reading the germline V gene (reference sequence) gives CDR1 DFQATT and CDR2 SNEGSKA. At least ten counts were recorded for this clonotype. What this receptor recognizes is not known. No base-level quality is on record; no much larger clone is a single base apart. The hyperthyroidism patients were 18 to 65 years old and newly diagnosed, with a disease duration of less than 2 months. Patients with other autoimmune diseases, uncontrolled infections, pregnancy or lactation were excluded from the study. Clinical symptoms, serum thyroxine, TRAb, thyroid ultrasound and orbital computed tomography formed the basis of the diagnosis. Total RNA was extracted using Trizol reagent, and RNA quality was checked on an Agilent 2100 Bioanalyzer.

On the study overall, not on this receptor specifically: In validation, the model predicted ophthalmopathy progression with 55% to 71% sensitivity and roughly 72% specificity; some twelve predicted patients were CT-confirmed with GO in a median of around 6 months. Among expanded thyroid clonotypes with frequency above 0.001, most also showed up in blood, which suggests that blood repertoires may reflect the thyroid immune response. Ophthalmopathy was separated from stable hyperthyroidism by the 13-signature model with roughly 90% sensitivity and 81% to 84% specificity in cross-validation and with 80%/75% in the test set. No statistical method was used to predetermine the sample size, and group allocation was not hidden from the investigators.

The receptor chain draws on TRBV20-1 and TRBJ2-5; a tentative D call is TRBD1 (5 bases match). The source of this sequence is an adult man with Graves' hyperthyroidism. Sequencing input: peripheral blood or thyroid tissue (not recorded which). The CDR3 loop reads CSARETWGGEETQYF. The nucleotides read TGCAGTGCTAGAGAAACGTGGGGCGGAGAAGAGACCCAGTACTTC.